This T cell receptor (beta chain) was recovered during a study of blood T cells in healthy people across ages. About this clonotype: Its target is unknown.

Study results and limitations: The lack of PBMC sorting stopped any conclusive naive versus antigen-experienced comparison.

A second about 6 to 12 cycle PCR used barcoded and J-beta primers. TCRdb re-called the 5' RACE reads through MiXCR, storing one row per CDR3 protein. Here the sample spans approximately 900,000 distinct CDR3 sequences, almost 30% being singletons. Germline CDR1 and CDR2: SGHAT and FQNNGV. Trimming removed 8 bases from V and 5 bases from J; junction bases left unmatched: 12. CDR3 size: 15 residues. The data also belong to a second study, concerning T cells of mothers and their children. From that study: Every microgram of extracted RNA entered cDNA synthesis, approximately 1.5 ug per 15 ul.

The TCR sequence derives from a woman aged 35 to 49 in good health. The sequencing input was blood. The chain employs TRBV11-2 and TRBJ2-3; TRBD1 matches at 8 bases. Here the CDR3 DNA reads TGTGCCAGCGGCACCTGGACAGGGCCTCGAGATACGCAGTATTTT. Protein sequence: CASGTWTGPRDTQYF.